Shown below are 5 T cell receptor beta chains from a single sample sequenced in a study of control samples from healthy donors and cancer patients. Clones were sequenced by immunoSEQ multiplex PCR, and TCRdb holds only the in-frame ones, with some missing. The data show around 93,000 clones, roughly 92% seen once. The sequenced sample was blood. These receptors all stem from a human donor in good health. The donor label of this sample is uncertain.

The chain uses TRBV15 and TRBJ1-1, with D hard to call. CDR3 length: 19 residues. Germline CDR1 LNHNV, CDR2 YYDKDF (reference sequence). With 1 base removed from V and 5 bases from J, the gap between germline ends came to 26 bases. This chain's CDR3 is CATSRAAAQLPREPTEAFF. CDR3 DNA sequence: TGTGCCACCAGCAGAGCGGCGGCTCAGCTTCCGAGGGAACCTACTGAAGCTTTCTTT.

The chain is built from TRBV9 and TRBJ1-3; D might be TRBD1 (6 bases). Trimming removed 7 bases from V and 0 bases from J, with 11 bases in between. This CDR3 is 14 amino acids long. Germline-derived CDR1 and CDR2 are SGDLS and YYNGEE. CDR3 nucleotide sequence: TGTGCCAGCGGCAGGGGAAACTCTGGAAACACCATATATTTT. Translation gives CASGRGNSGNTIYF.

V and J are TRBV29-1 and TRBJ2-7; 9 positions agree with TRBD2. Trimming cost V 3 bases and J 1 base; bases outside gene matches: 13. CDR3 size: 17 residues. In germline, CDR1 is SQVTM, CDR2 ANQGSEA. The CDR3 DNA sequence: TGCAGCGTTGATGTCATATCGTACAGCGGGGGGTCCTACGAGCAGTACTTC. Its protein is CSVDVISYSGGSYEQYF.

The chain combines TRBV27 with TRBJ2-4; TRBD1 or TRBD2 may be the D gene (5 bases each). The CDR3 totals 13 residues. The V end was cut by 8 bases, the J end by 5 bases, with 13 bases between. Per germline, CDR1 MNHEY and CDR2 SMNVEV (reference sequence). The CDR3 loop reads CASLGRGENIQYF. CDR3 nucleotides: TGTGCCAGCTTGGGGAGAGGGGAAAACATTCAGTACTTC.

The chain uses TRBV7-3 and TRBJ2-1; no clear D. The CDR3 covers 11 residues. CDR1 is SGHTA and CDR2 is FQGTGA in the germline V gene. V was cut by 4 bases and J by 10 bases, with 8 bases left in between. The CDR3 region is CASSSGLEQFF. The CDR3 nucleotides are TGTGCCAGCAGCTCCGGGCTGGAGCAGTTCTTC. Full variable domain (outside the CDR3, taken from reference TRBV7-3 and TRBJ2-1): GAGVSQTPSNKVTEKGKYVELRCDPISGHTALYWYRQSLGQGPEFLIYFQGTGAADDSGLPNDRFFAVRPEGSVSTLKIQRTERGDSAVYLCASSSGLEQFFGPGTRLTVL.